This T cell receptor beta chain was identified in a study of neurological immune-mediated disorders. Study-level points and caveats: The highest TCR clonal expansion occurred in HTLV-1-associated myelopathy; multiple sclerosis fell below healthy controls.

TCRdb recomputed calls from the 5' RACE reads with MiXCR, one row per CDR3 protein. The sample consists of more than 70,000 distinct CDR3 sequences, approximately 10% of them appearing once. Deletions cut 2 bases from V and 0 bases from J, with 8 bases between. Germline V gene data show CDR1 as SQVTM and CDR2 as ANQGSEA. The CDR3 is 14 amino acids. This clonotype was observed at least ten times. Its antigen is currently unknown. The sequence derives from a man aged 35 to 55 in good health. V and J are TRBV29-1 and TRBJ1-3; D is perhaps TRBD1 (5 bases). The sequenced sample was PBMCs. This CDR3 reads CSVEWGNSGNTIYF. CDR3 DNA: TGCAGCGTTGAATGGGGGAACTCTGGAAACACCATATATTTT.